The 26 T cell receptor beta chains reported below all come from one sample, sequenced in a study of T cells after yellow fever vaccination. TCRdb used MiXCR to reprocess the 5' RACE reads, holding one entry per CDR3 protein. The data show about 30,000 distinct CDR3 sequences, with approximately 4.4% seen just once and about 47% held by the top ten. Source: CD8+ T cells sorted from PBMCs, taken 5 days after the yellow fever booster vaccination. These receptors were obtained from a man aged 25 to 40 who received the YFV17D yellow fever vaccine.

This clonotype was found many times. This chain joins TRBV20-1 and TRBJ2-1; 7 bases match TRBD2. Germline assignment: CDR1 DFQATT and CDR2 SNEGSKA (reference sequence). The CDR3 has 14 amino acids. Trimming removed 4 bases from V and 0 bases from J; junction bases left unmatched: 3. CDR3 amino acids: CSANSGPSYNEQFF. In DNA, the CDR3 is TGCAGTGCTAATAGCGGGCCCTCCTACAATGAGCAGTTCTTC.

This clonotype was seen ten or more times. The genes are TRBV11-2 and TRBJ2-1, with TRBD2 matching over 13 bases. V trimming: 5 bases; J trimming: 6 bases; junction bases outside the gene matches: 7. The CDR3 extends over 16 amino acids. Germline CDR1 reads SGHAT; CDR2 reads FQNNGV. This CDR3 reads CASSTPGTSGTNEQFF. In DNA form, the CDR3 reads TGTGCCAGCAGCACCCCCGGGACTAGCGGGACCAATGAGCAGTTCTTC.

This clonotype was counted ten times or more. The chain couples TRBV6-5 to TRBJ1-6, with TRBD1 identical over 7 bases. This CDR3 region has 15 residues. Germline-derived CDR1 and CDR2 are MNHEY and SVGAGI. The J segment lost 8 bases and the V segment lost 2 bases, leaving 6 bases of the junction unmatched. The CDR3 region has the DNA TGTGCCAGCAGTTACAGCGGGACAGCAGATTCACCCCTCCACTTT. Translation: CASSYSGTADSPLHF.

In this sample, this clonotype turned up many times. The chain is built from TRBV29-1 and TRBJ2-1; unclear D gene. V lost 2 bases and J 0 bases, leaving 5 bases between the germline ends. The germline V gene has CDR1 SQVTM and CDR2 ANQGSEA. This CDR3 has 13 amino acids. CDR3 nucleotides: TGCAGCGTTGAACCCTCCTCCTACAATGAGCAGTTCTTC. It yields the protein CSVEPSSYNEQFF.

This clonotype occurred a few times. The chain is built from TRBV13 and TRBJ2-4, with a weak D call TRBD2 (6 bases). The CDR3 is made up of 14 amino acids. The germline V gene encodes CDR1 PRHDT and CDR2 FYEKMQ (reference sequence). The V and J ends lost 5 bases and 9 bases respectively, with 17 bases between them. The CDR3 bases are TGTGCCAGCAGCGCGGGGAGAGCAGCCTCCATTCAGTACTTC. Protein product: CASSAGRAASIQYF.

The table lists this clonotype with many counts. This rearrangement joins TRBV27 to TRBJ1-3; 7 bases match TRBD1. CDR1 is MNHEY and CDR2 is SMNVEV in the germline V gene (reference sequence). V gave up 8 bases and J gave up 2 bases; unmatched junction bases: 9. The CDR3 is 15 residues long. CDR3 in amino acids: CASGVGQFPGNTIYF. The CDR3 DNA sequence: TGTGCCAGCGGGGTGGGACAGTTCCCTGGAAACACCATATATTTT.

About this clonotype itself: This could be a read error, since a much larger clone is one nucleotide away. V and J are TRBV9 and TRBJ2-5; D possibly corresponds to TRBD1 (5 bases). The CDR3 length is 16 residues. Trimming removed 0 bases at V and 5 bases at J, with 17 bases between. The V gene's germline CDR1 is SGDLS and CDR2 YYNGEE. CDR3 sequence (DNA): TGTGCCAGCAGCGTAGGTCAGGGTCTCGAGCATGAGACCCAGTACTTC. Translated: CASSVGQGLEHETQYF.

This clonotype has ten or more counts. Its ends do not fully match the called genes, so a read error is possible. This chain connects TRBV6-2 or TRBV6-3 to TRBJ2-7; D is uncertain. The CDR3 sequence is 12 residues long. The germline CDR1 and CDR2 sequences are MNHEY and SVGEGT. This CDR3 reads CASNYGPYEQYF. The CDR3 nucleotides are TGTGCCAGCAATTACGGGCCCTACGAGCAGTACTTC.

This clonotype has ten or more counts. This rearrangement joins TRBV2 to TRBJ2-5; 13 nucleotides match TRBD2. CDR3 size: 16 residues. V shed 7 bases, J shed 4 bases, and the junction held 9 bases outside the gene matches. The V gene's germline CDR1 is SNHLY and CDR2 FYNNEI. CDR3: CASKGVGLAGVETQYF. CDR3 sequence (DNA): TGTGCCAGCAAAGGCGTTGGACTAGCGGGAGTAGAGACCCAGTACTTC.

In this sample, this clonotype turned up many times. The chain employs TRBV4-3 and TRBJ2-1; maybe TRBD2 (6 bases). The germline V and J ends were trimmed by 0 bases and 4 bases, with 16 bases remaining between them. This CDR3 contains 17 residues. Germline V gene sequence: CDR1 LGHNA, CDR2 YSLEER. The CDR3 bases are TGCGCCAGCAGCCAAGATCTTGGGAGGAAGGGTTACAATGAGCAGTTCTTC. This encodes CASSQDLGRKGYNEQFF.

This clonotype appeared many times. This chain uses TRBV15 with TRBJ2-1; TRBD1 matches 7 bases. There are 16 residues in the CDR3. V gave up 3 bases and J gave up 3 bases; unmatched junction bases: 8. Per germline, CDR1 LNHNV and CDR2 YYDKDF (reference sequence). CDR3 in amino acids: CATSRDTGAVYNEQFF. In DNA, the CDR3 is TGTGCCACCAGCAGGGACACAGGGGCCGTCTACAATGAGCAGTTCTTC.

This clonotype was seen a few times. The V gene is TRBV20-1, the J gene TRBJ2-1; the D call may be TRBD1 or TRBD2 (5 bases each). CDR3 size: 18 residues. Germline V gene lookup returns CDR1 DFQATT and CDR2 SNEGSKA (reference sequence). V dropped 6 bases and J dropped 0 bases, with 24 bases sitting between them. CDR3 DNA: TGCAGTGCCCGAGGGGTAGGGTCGGGAACTCACTCCTACAATGAGCAGTTCTTC. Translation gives CSARGVGSGTHSYNEQFF.

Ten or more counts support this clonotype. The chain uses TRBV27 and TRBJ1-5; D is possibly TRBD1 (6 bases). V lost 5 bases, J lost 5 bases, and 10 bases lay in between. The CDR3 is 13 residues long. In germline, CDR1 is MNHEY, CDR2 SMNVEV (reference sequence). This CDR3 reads CASSPTGHQPQHF. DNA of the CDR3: TGTGCCAGCAGTCCAACAGGGCATCAGCCCCAGCATTTT.

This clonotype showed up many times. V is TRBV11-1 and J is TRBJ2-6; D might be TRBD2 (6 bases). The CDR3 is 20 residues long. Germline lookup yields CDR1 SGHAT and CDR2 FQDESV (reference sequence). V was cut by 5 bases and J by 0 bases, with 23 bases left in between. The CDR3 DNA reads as TGTGCCAGCAGCCGAGGAGGGGCGGGCGGAACCCCCTCTGGGGCCAACGTCCTGACTTTC. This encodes CASSRGGAGGTPSGANVLTF.

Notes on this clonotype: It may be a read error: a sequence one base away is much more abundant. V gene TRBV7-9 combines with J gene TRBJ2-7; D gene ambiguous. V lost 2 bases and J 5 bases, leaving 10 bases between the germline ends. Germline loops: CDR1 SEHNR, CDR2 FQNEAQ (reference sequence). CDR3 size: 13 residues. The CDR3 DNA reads TGTGCCAGCAGCTTACCCCACGATAACGAGCAGTACTTC. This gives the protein CASSLPHDNEQYF.

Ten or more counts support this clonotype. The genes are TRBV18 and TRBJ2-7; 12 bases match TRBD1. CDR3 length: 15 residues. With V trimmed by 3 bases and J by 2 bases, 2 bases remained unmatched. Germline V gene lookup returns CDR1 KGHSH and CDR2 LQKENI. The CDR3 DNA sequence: TGTGCCAGCTCACCCCGGGACAGGGGGCCCTACGAGCAGTACTTC. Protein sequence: CASSPRDRGPYEQYF.

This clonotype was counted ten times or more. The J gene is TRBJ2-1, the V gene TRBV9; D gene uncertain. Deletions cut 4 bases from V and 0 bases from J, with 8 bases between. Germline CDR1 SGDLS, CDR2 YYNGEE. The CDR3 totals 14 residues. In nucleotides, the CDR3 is TGTGCCAGCAGCCCCCCCCACTCCTACAATGAGCAGTTCTTC. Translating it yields CASSPPHSYNEQFF.

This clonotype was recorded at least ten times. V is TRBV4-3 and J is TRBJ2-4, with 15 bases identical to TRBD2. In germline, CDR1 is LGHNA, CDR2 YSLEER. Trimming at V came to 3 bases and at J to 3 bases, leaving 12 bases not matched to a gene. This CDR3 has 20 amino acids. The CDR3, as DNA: TGCGCCAGCAGCCAGGGGACAGTGGGGACTAGCGGGAGGTTCAAAAACATTCAGTACTTC. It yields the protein CASSQGTVGTSGRFKNIQYF.

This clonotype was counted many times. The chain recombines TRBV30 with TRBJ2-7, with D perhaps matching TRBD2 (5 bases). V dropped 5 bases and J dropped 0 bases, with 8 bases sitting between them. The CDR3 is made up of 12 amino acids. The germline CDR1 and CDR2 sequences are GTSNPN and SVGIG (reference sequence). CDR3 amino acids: CAWGLTSYEQYF. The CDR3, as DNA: TGTGCCTGGGGACTGACCTCCTACGAGCAGTACTTC.

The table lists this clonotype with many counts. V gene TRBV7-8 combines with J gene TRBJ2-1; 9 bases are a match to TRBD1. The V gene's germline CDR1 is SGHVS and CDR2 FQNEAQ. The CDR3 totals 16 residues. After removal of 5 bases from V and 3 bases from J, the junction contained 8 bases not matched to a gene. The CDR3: CASSRATGGSYNEQFF. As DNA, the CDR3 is TGTGCCAGCAGCCGAGCGACAGGGGGTAGCTACAATGAGCAGTTCTTC.

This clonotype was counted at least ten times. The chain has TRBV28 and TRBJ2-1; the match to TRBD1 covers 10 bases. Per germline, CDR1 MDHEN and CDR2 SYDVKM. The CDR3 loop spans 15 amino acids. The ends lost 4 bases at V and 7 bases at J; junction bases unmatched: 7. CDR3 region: CASSSRQGALNEQFF. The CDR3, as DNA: TGTGCCAGCAGTTCACGACAGGGGGCCCTTAATGAGCAGTTCTTC.

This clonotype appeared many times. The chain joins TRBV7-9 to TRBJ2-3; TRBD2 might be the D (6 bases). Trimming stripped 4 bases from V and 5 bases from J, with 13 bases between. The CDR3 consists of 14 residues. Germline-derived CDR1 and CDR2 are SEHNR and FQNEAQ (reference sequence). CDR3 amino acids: CASSSLQEGDTQYF. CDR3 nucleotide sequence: TGTGCCAGCAGCTCTCTCCAGGAGGGAGATACGCAGTATTTT.

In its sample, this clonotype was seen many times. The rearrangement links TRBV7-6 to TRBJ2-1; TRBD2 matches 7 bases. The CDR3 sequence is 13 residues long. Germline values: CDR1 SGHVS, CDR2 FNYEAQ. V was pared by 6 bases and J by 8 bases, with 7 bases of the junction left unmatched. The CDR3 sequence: CASRGAGKDEQFF. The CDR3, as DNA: TGTGCCAGCAGAGGAGCGGGAAAGGATGAGCAGTTCTTC.

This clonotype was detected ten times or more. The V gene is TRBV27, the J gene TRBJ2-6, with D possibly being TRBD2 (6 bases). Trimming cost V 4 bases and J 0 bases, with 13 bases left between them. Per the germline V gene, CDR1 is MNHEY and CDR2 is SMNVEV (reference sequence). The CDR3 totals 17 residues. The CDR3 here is CASSSWDSRSGANVLTF. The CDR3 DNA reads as TGTGCCAGCAGTTCGTGGGACTCTCGCTCTGGGGCCAACGTCCTGACTTTC. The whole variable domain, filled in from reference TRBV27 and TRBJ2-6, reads EAQVTQNPRYLITVTGKKLTVTCSQNMNHEYMSWYRQDPGLGLRQIYYSMNVEVTDKGDVPEGYKVSRKEKRNFPLILESPSPNQTSLYFCASSSWDSRSGANVLTFGAGSRLTVL.

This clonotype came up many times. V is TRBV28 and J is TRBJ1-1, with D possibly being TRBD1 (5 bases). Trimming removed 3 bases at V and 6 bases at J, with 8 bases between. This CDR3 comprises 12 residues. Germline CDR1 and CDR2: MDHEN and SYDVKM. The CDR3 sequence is CASSFRGSEAFF. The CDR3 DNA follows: TGTGCCAGCAGTTTTAGGGGATCTGAAGCTTTCTTT.

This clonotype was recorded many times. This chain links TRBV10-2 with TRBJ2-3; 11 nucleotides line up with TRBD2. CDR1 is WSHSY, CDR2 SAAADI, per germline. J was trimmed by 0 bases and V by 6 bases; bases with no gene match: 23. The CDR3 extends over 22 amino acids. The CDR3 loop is CASSLPLGTSGGVVTSTDTQYF. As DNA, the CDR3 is TGCGCCAGCAGCCTTCCTCTAGGGACTAGCGGAGGGGTCGTAACTAGCACAGATACGCAGTATTTT.